This note documents a single T cell receptor (beta chain) sequence. Its antigen is currently unknown. This specimen comes from a study of OX40 agonist ivuxolimab in advanced cancers. Background on the study: Participants, 82.7% male, averaged about 56 years of age, ranging from roughly 23 to 80. General study points: There was clonal expansion of CD4+ and CD8+ blood T cells by week 6 at 0.1 to 3.0 mg/kg. More expanded clones were seen, on average, in CD8+ T cells than in CD4+.

Sequenced by immunoSEQ multiplex PCR; TCRdb stores in-frame clones only, minus some. The data contain 76,000 or so clones, around nine tenths of them seen just once; the ten biggest clones take up around 13%. Samples were taken at baseline and on day 1 of cycles 4 and 7. The length of the CDR3 is 12 residues. The germline V gene encodes CDR1 LNHDA and CDR2 SQIVND (reference sequence). The V and J ends lost 3 bases and 2 bases respectively, with 3 bases between them. This TCR was sampled from an adult with an advanced solid tumor such as melanoma, head and neck, liver or kidney cancer. Sequenced here: CD4+ or CD8+ T cells sorted from blood, sampled in a trial of the OX40 agonist ivuxolimab. The chain joins TRBV19 to TRBJ2-3; D is undetermined. The CDR3 sequence is CASSIATDTQYF. CDR3 coding DNA: TGTGCCAGTAGTATCGCCACAGATACGCAGTATTTT.